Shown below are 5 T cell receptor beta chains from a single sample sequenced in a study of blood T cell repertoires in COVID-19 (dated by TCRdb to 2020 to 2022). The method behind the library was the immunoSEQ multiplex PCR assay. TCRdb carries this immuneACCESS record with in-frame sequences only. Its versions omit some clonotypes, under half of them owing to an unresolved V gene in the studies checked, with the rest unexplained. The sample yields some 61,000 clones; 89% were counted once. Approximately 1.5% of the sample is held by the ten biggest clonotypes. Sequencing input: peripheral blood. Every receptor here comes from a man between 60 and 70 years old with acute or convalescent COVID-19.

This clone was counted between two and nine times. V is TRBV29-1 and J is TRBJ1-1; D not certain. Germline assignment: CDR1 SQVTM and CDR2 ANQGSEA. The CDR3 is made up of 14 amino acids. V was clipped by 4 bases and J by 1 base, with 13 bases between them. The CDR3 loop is CSVGDASSNTEAFF. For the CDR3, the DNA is TGCAGCGTTGGCGATGCGTCTTCGAACACTGAAGCTTTCTTT.

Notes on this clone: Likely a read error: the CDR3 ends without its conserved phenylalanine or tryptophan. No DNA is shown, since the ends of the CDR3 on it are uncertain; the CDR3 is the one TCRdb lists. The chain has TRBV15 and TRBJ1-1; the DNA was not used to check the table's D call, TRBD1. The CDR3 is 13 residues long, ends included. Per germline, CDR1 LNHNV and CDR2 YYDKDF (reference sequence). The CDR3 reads CATSRDLGQVFSD.

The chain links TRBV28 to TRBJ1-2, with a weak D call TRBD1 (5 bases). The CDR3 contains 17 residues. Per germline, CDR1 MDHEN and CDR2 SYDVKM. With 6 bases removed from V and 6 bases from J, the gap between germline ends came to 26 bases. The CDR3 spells CASSSSSPGASTNGYTF. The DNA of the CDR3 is TGTGCCAGCAGCTCAAGTTCCCCTGGGGCGTCTACGAATGGCTACACCTTC.

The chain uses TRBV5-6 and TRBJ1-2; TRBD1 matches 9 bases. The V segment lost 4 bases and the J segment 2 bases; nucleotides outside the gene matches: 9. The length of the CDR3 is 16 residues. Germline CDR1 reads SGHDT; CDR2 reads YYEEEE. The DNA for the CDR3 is TGTGCCAGCAGCCCGCTAACGACAGGGGGGAACTATGGCTACACCTTC. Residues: CASSPLTTGGNYGYTF.

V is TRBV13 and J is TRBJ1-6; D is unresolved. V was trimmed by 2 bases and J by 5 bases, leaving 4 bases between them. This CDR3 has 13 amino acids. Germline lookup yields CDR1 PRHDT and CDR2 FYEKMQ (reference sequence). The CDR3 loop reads CASSLRDNSPLHF. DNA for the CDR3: TGTGCCAGCAGCTTACGGGATAATTCACCCCTCCACTTT.